This TCR beta chain was profiled in a study of CXCR3-negative and CXCR3-positive naive CD8 T cells. Preparation of TRB cDNA libraries relied on 5' RACE carrying UMI labels. TCRdb reprocessed the 5' RACE reads and reports one entry per CDR3 protein, with no DNA. The sample has 45,000 to 70,000 distinct CDR3 sequences. The CDR3 extends over 14 amino acids. The sequencing sample was made of memory CD8+ T cells from blood. This receptor was identified in a human donor in good health. Some clones in this sample may be carry-over from other donors' samples. This chain joins TRBV12-3 or TRBV12-4 and TRBJ1-5; TCRdb indicates TRBD1, and absent DNA this call remains unverified. The CDR3: CASSLGGRNQPQHF.